The T cell receptor (beta chain) described here comes from a study of blood T cell repertoires in COVID-19. In the study overall: Sites across the United States, Italy and Spain contributed samples from acute and convalescent COVID-19. PBMCs, B-cell-depleted T cells, or T cells provided the cDNA or gDNA that made up the material.

Germline V gene sequence: CDR1 SGDLS, CDR2 YYNGEE. This CDR3 contains 15 residues. J lost 1 base, V lost 3 bases, and 3 bases had no gene match. Sequencing was performed with immunoSEQ multiplex PCR; in TCRdb, only in-frame clones are kept and a portion is missing. The top ten clones hold 1.5% to 1.9% of a sample with 400,000 or so clones, about 91% of them seen once. The gene calls are TRBV9 and TRBJ2-2, with 7 bases identical to TRBD1. Sequencing used peripheral blood. This receptor was obtained from a woman aged 35 to 49 with COVID-19, enrolled during active disease. The CDR3 coding sequence is TGTGCCAGCAGCGGACAGGGTTTGAACACCGGGGAGCTGTTTTTT. This codes for CASSGQGLNTGELFF.